These 32 T cell receptor beta chains were sequenced from one sample in a study of regulatory T cells in long-lasting Graves disease. Time point defined: persistent/refractory GD, antithyroid drugs over 5 years with positive TRAb. Following extraction of RNA from PBMCs, that RNA was used to make the TCR library. TCR beta libraries were built with iRepertoire HTBI primers and Arm-PCR of CDR3 regions. TCRdb fed the multiplex PCR reads into MiXCR, producing one record per CDR3 protein. The sample lists about 290,000 distinct CDR3 sequences, 20% to 25% occurring once. This sample comprised peripheral blood mononuclear cells (PBMCs), obtained when the disease was refractory, from a patient treated with antithyroid drugs. The receptors derive from a female donor with Graves disease.

This clonotype was observed a few times. J is TRBJ2-5 and V is TRBV7-8; TRBD1 aligns across 7 bases. The CDR3 covers 14 residues. Trimming at V came to 5 bases and at J to 0 bases, leaving 3 bases not matched to a gene. Germline-derived CDR1 and CDR2 are SGHVS and FQNEAQ. The CDR3 sequence is CASSKGQNQETQYF. CDR3 nucleotide sequence: TGTGCCAGCAGCAAGGGACAGAACCAAGAGACCCAGTACTTC.

The chain carries TRBV30 and TRBJ2-2; D may match TRBD1 or TRBD2 (7 bases each). Germline lookup yields CDR1 GTSNPN and CDR2 SVGIG (reference sequence). The CDR3 runs 16 residues. V was cut by 3 bases and J by 5 bases, with 19 bases left in between. DNA for the CDR3: TGTGCCTGGAGCGGGGGAGGGGGCGGCGAAACCGGGGAGCTGTTTTTT. Its translation: CAWSGGGGGETGELFF.

The J gene is TRBJ1-3, the V gene TRBV29-1, with D tentatively TRBD1 (6 bases). V was cut by 7 bases and J by 10 bases, with 23 bases left in between. The CDR3 extends over 14 amino acids. The germline V gene encodes CDR1 SQVTM and CDR2 ANQGSEA. CDR3 residues: CSAGLGQPPITIYF. DNA of the CDR3: TGCAGCGCCGGATTAGGACAGCCTCCTATAACCATATATTTT. Full variable domain (missing parts from reference TRBV29-1 and TRBJ1-3): SAVISQKPSRDICQRGTSLTIQCQVDSQVTMMFWYRQQPGQSLTLIATANQGSEATYESGFVIDKFPISRPNLTFSTLTVSNMSPEDSSIYLCSAGLGQPPITIYFGEGSWLTVV.

This clonotype came up a few times. The rearrangement joins TRBV20-1 to TRBJ2-5; no reliable D call. Trimming pared 0 bases from V and 6 bases from J, leaving 11 bases between. The CDR3 spans 13 residues. Per the germline V gene, CDR1 is DFQATT and CDR2 is SNEGSKA (reference sequence). The CDR3 DNA reads as TGCAGTGCTAGAGATCTGGTAGACCAGACCCAGTACTTC. Amino acids: CSARDLVDQTQYF.

This clonotype was counted many times. The V gene is TRBV3-1, the J gene TRBJ2-2, with no clear D. The CDR3 consists of 12 residues. Per germline, CDR1 LGHDT and CDR2 YNNKEL (reference sequence). V lost 7 bases and J 7 bases, leaving 10 bases between the germline ends. CDR3 loop: CASTTSDGELFF. CDR3 sequence (DNA): TGTGCCAGCACGACTTCAGACGGGGAGCTGTTTTTT. The full variable domain, rest sourced from reference TRBV3-1 and TRBJ2-2, is DTAVSQTPKYLVTQMGNDKSIKCEQNLGHDTMYWYKQDSKKFLKIMFSYNNKELIINETVPNRFSPKSPDKAHLNLHINSLELGDSAVYFCASTTSDGELFFGEGSRLTVL.

This rearrangement joins TRBV24-1 to TRBJ2-5, with a possible D match to TRBD2 (6 bases). V lost 4 bases and J lost 4, with 9 bases in between. The CDR3 is made up of 13 amino acids. Per the germline V gene, CDR1 is KGHDR and CDR2 is SFDVKD. The CDR3 spells CATSETGLETQYF. The CDR3 coding sequence is TGTGCCACCAGTGAAACGGGACTAGAGACCCAGTACTTC.

A note on this clonotype: A read error is possible here, since a much larger clone lies one base away. This chain uses TRBV28 with TRBJ2-5, with a weak D call TRBD2 (6 bases). The V end was cut by 7 bases, the J end by 3 bases, with 18 bases between. Per germline, CDR1 MDHEN and CDR2 SYDVKM. CDR3 length equals 15 residues. CDR3 region: CASTLSNTGEETQYF. Here the CDR3 DNA reads TGTGCCAGCACTCTTAGCAACACGGGAGAAGAGACCCAGTACTTC. Drawing the rest from reference TRBV28 and TRBJ2-5, the complete variable domain is DVKVTQSSRYLVKRTGEKVFLECVQDMDHENMFWYRQDPGLGLRLIYFSYDVKMKEKGDIPEGYSVSREKKERFSLILESASTNQTSMYLCASTLSNTGEETQYFGPGTRLLVL.

The sample holds many counts of this clonotype. The V gene is TRBV6-5, the J gene TRBJ1-1; D ambiguous. This CDR3 spans 15 amino acids. Trimming took off 2 bases at V and 1 base at J, with 11 bases between the two ends. In germline, CDR1 is MNHEY, CDR2 SVGAGI. This chain's CDR3 is CASSYVRRWNTEAFF. The CDR3 DNA follows: TGTGCCAGCAGTTACGTTCGCAGGTGGAACACTGAAGCTTTCTTT.

This clonotype was recorded a few times. V usage is TRBV6-2 or TRBV6-3 and J usage is TRBJ2-5; 10 bases map to TRBD1. The CDR3 spans 15 residues. Germline CDR1 and CDR2: MNHEY and SVGEGT. The V and J ends lost 5 bases and 4 bases, in that order; junction bases with no gene match: 7. The CDR3 nucleotides read TGTGCCAGCAGTAGACAGACAGGGGGCGGAGAGACCCAGTACTTC. This gives the protein CASSRQTGGGETQYF.

This chain uses TRBV19 with TRBJ1-2, with TRBD1 matching 8 bases. V dropped 8 bases and J dropped 4; count of bases not matched to a gene: 6. Germline V gene sequence: CDR1 LNHDA, CDR2 SQIVND (reference sequence). The CDR3 extends over 13 amino acids. The CDR3 here is CASGGQGGYGYTF. CDR3 coding DNA: TGTGCCAGTGGTGGACAGGGAGGCTATGGCTACACCTTC.

The V and J genes are TRBV18 and TRBJ2-5; D unclear. In germline, CDR1 is KGHSH, CDR2 LQKENI. The ends were cut back, 3 bases at V and 3 bases at J, with 14 bases in the middle. This CDR3 comprises 15 residues. CDR3 in DNA: TGTGCCAGCTCACCCTCAGTCGGCGGAGAAGAGACCCAGTACTTC. Its translation: CASSPSVGGEETQYF.

This clonotype was counted many times. The chain has TRBV28 and TRBJ1-1; D gene unclear. V lost 3 bases to trimming and J lost 1 base, with 9 bases between them. This CDR3 has 14 amino acids. Germline V lookup: CDR1 MDHEN, CDR2 SYDVKM. The CDR3 sequence: CASSFHTANTEAFF. CDR3 sequence (DNA): TGTGCCAGCAGTTTCCATACAGCGAACACTGAAGCTTTCTTT.

This clonotype was counted many times. V is TRBV12-3 or TRBV12-4 and J is TRBJ1-5; tentative D call: TRBD1 (6 bases). This CDR3 spans 14 amino acids. V was trimmed by 6 bases and J by 4 bases, leaving 13 bases between them. The CDR3, as DNA: TGTGCCAGCAGCTTCACAGGGTCTAATCAGCCCCAGCATTTT. Its protein product is CASSFTGSNQPQHF.

V gene TRBV5-1 combines with J gene TRBJ2-7, with D perhaps assigned TRBD1 or TRBD2 (5 bases each). The CDR3 contains 14 residues. The germline CDR1 and CDR2 sequences are SGHRS and YFSETQ. The ends were cut back, 2 bases at V and 5 bases at J, with 14 bases in the middle. CDR3 DNA sequence: TGCGCCAGCAGCTTTTGGGGGAGTATGGACGAGCAGTACTTC. Protein: CASSFWGSMDEQYF.

V usage is TRBV29-1 and J usage is TRBJ2-7, with D perhaps matching TRBD2 (5 bases). Trimming removed 3 bases from V and 3 bases from J, with 15 bases in between. CDR3 length equals 14 residues. Germline V lookup: CDR1 SQVTM, CDR2 ANQGSEA. CDR3 sequence: CSVDGGRQSYEQYF. CDR3 in DNA: TGCAGCGTTGATGGCGGGCGACAAAGCTACGAGCAGTACTTC.

In this sample, this clonotype turned up many times. This rearrangement joins TRBV15 to TRBJ2-5, with no clear D. V was cut by 3 bases and J by 5 bases, with 10 bases left in between. Germline V gives CDR1 LNHNV, CDR2 YYDKDF (reference sequence). The CDR3 runs 13 residues. CDR3 coding DNA: TGTGCCACCAGCAGCAGGCGTGGGGAGACCCAGTACTTC. This gives the protein CATSSRRGETQYF.

The V and J genes are TRBV7-9 and TRBJ2-2; tentative D call: TRBD1 (5 bases). The CDR3 has 14 residues. The V gene lost 1 base and the J gene lost 7 bases, with 10 bases spanning the gap. Germline CDR1 is SEHNR and CDR2 is FQNEAQ (reference sequence). The CDR3 DNA follows: TGTGCCAGCAGCTTAGTAGGGGCCGACGGGGAGCTGTTTTTT. Translation: CASSLVGADGELFF.

In the case of this clonotype: Just one base apart from a much larger clone, this may be a read error. V usage is TRBV5-1 and J usage is TRBJ1-2; tentatively, D is TRBD1 (6 bases). The germline gives CDR1 SGHRS, CDR2 YFSETQ. The CDR3 is 14 residues long. Written as DNA, the CDR3 is TGCGCCAGCAGCTTGGACAGGGAAAACTATGGCTACGCCTTC. This codes for CASSLDRENYGYAF. Variable domain in full (rest from reference TRBV5-1 and TRBJ1-2): KAGVTQTPRYLIKTRGQQVTLSCSPISGHRSVSWYQQTPGQGLQFLFEYFSETQRNKGNFPGRFSGRQFSNSRSEMNVSTLELGDSALYLCASSLDRENYGYAFGSGTRLTVV.

The rearrangement links TRBV27 to TRBJ2-5; possible D gene TRBD1, 6 bases. CDR1 is MNHEY, CDR2 SMNVEV, per germline (reference sequence). Trimming removed 6 bases from V and 5 bases from J, with 10 bases in between. The CDR3 consists of 12 residues. CDR3 nucleotides: TGTGCCAGCAGGGGGGCAGAGGAGACCCAGTACTTC. This codes for CASRGAEETQYF.

This clonotype was seen at least ten times. The gene calls are TRBV10-3 and TRBJ1-1; TRBD1 aligns across 9 bases. The junction had 4 bases not matched to a gene; V was cut back by 11 bases and J by 0 bases. The germline V gene encodes CDR1 ENHRY and CDR2 SYGVKD. CDR3 length: 13 amino acids. This CDR3 is CASRQGVNTEAFF. In nucleotides, the CDR3 is TGTGCCTCACGACAGGGGGTGAACACTGAAGCTTTCTTT.

This clonotype came up a few times. The chain couples TRBV12-3 or TRBV12-4 to TRBJ2-2, with D perhaps assigned TRBD1 or TRBD2 (5 bases each). The CDR3 spans 14 residues. Trimming left V 2 bases short and J 6 bases short, with 10 bases between. CDR3 residues: CASSLFRDPGELFF. CDR3 DNA: TGTGCCAGCAGTTTATTCAGGGACCCCGGGGAGCTGTTTTTT.

This clonotype occurred many times. V is TRBV7-6 and J is TRBJ2-7; 13 bases agree with TRBD2. With 6 bases clipped from V and 9 bases from J, the junction kept 8 bases outside the gene matches. The germline CDR1 and CDR2 sequences are SGHVS and FNYEAQ. There are 14 residues in the CDR3. The CDR3 nucleotides read TGTGCCAGCAGTTCCGGACTAGCGGGAGACGCGCAGTACTTC. Its protein is CASSSGLAGDAQYF.

V is TRBV11-2 and J is TRBJ2-7, with 10 bases matching TRBD2. Germline assignment: CDR1 SGHAT and CDR2 FQNNGV. Trimming at V came to 4 bases and at J to 5 bases, leaving 14 bases not matched to a gene. The CDR3 sequence is 17 residues long. The CDR3, as DNA: TGTGCCAGCAGCTCCCAGACTAGCGGGTACCCGGGCGACGAGCAGTACTTC. Residues: CASSSQTSGYPGDEQYF.

This clonotype appeared many times. The CDR3 is CASSYSSGLGETQYF. In nucleotides, the CDR3 is TGTGCCAGCAGTTACTCTAGCGGTCTAGGTGAGACCCAGTACTTC. The V and J genes are TRBV6-5 and TRBJ2-5; D might be TRBD2 (6 bases). V was cut by 0 bases and J by 5 bases, with 13 bases left in between. The CDR3 is made up of 15 amino acids. Germline assignment: CDR1 MNHEY and CDR2 SVGAGI.

The V call is TRBV28, the J call TRBJ2-3; TRBD2 matches 9 bases. V trimming: 5 bases; J trimming: 4 bases; junction bases outside the gene matches: 7. The germline V gene encodes CDR1 MDHEN and CDR2 SYDVKM. This CDR3 contains 15 residues. CDR3 bases: TGTGCCAGCAGTCCCTGGCGGGAGGGAGCAGATACGCAGTATTTT. This codes for CASSPWREGADTQYF. The whole variable domain, remainder taken from reference TRBV28 and TRBJ2-3, is DVKVTQSSRYLVKRTGEKVFLECVQDMDHENMFWYRQDPGLGLRLIYFSYDVKMKEKGDIPEGYSVSREKKERFSLILESASTNQTSMYLCASSPWREGADTQYFGPGTRLTVL.

V gene TRBV5-1 combines with J gene TRBJ2-7; D might be TRBD1 or TRBD2, each matching 5 bases. Trimming removed 0 bases from V and 3 bases from J, with 16 bases in between. CDR1 SGHRS and CDR2 YFSETQ come from the germline V gene. The length of the CDR3 is 16 residues. The CDR3 DNA is TGCGCCAGCAGCTTGGGGGGCCGGGCCGGGATCTACGAGCAGTACTTC. This encodes CASSLGGRAGIYEQYF.

This clonotype was seen ten or more times. CDR3 residues: CASSKTVMNTEAFF. DNA for the CDR3: TGTGCCAGCAGTAAGACCGTCATGAACACTGAAGCTTTCTTT. J is TRBJ1-1 and V is TRBV27; D gene unclear. V shed 5 bases and J shed 0 bases, with 10 bases lying between them. Germline V gene sequence: CDR1 MNHEY, CDR2 SMNVEV (reference sequence). CDR3 length equals 14 residues.

The rearrangement uses TRBV20-1 and TRBJ2-5; 9 bases line up with TRBD1. J was trimmed by 4 bases and V by 4 bases; bases with no gene match: 7. Germline V gene data show CDR1 as DFQATT and CDR2 as SNEGSKA (reference sequence). There are 14 residues in the CDR3. The CDR3, as DNA: TGCAGTGCTAACCTGGGACAGGGCGGAGAGACCCAGTACTTC. Protein product: CSANLGQGGETQYF.

In this sample, this clonotype turned up many times. V and J are TRBV11-2 and TRBJ2-1, with 7 nucleotides matching TRBD2. The CDR3 has 15 amino acids. Trimming cost V 2 bases and J 5 bases; bases outside gene matches: 6. The germline CDR1 and CDR2 sequences are SGHAT and FQNNGV. The CDR3 DNA sequence: TGTGCCAGCAGCTTAATTGCGGGAGCACACAATGAGCAGTTCTTC. Amino acids: CASSLIAGAHNEQFF.

This chain joins TRBV7-9 and TRBJ2-7; TRBD1 agrees at 10 bases. After removal of 5 bases from V and 6 bases from J, the junction contained 19 bases not matched to a gene. The CDR3 sequence is 18 residues long. CDR1 and CDR2 from the germline V gene are SEHNR and FQNEAQ (reference sequence). CDR3 sequence: CASSPLSGTGDVSFEQYF. Written as DNA, the CDR3 is TGTGCCAGCAGCCCCCTCTCTGGGACAGGGGACGTTTCGTTCGAGCAGTACTTC.

The V call is TRBV20-1, the J call TRBJ2-2, with TRBD2 matching 8 bases. Losses at the gene ends were 2 bases for V and 4 bases for J; bases not matched to a gene: 9. CDR1 and CDR2 (germline): DFQATT, SNEGSKA (reference sequence). The CDR3 runs 16 residues. In nucleotides, the CDR3 is TGCAGTGCTAGATCACCGGGACTAGGGAGCACCGGGGAGCTGTTTTTT. Protein sequence: CSARSPGLGSTGELFF.

The J gene is TRBJ2-3, the V gene TRBV18; a weak D match, TRBD1 (5 bases). CDR1 is KGHSH and CDR2 is LQKENI in the germline V gene. The germline V and J ends were trimmed by 4 bases and 2 bases, with 13 bases remaining between them. This CDR3 is built from 15 residues. For the CDR3, the DNA is TGTGCCAGCTCACTCGCGGAAGGGGACACAGATACGCAGTATTTT. Translation gives CASSLAEGDTDTQYF.